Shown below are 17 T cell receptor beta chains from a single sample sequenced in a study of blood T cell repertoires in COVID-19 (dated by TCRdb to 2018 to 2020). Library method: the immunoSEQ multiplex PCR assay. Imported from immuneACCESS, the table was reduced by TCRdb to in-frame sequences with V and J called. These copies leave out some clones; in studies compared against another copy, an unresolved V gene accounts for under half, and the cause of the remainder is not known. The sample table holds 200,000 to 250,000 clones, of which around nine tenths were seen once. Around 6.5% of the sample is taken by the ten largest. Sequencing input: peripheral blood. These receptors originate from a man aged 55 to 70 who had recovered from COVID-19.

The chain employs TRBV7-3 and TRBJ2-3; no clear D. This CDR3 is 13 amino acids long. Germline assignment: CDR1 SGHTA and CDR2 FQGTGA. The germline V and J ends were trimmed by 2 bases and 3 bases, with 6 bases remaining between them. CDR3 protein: CASSLYLTDTQYF. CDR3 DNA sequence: TGTGCCAGCAGCTTATACTTGACAGATACGCAGTATTTT.

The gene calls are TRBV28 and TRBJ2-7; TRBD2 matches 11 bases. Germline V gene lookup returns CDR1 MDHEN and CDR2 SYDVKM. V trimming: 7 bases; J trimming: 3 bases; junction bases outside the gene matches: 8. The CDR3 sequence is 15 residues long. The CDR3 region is CASTTSGRHLYEQYF. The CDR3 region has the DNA TGTGCCAGCACCACTAGCGGGAGACACCTCTACGAGCAGTACTTC.

CDR3 residues: CASSFSGTRNEQFF. The CDR3 nucleotides read TGTGCCAGCAGTTTTAGCGGGACAAGGAATGAGCAGTTCTTC. The chain has TRBV6-5 and TRBJ2-1, with 8 bases aligning to TRBD2. The CDR3 length is 14 residues. CDR1 is MNHEY, CDR2 SVGAGI, per germline. J lost 7 bases, V lost 4 bases, and 6 bases had no gene match.

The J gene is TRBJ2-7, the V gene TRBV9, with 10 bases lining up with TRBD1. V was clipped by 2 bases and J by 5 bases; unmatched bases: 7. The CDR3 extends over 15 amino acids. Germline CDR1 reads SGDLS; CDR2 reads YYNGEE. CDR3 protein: CASSVGTGEWNEQYF. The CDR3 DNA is TGTGCCAGCAGCGTCGGGACAGGGGAATGGAACGAGCAGTACTTC.

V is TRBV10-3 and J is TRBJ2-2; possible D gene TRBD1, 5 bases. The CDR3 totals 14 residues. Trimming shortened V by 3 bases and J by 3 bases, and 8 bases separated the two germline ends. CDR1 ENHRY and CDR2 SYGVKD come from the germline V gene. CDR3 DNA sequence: TGTGCCATCAGTGACGAGACAGACACCGGGGAGCTGTTTTTT. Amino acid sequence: CAISDETDTGELFF.

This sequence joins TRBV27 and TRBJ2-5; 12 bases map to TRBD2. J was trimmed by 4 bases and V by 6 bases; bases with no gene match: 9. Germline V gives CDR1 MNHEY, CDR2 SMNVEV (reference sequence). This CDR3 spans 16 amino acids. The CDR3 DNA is TGTGCCAGCAGAATGACTAGCGGGAGAAGCGGAGAGACCCAGTACTTC. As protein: CASRMTSGRSGETQYF.

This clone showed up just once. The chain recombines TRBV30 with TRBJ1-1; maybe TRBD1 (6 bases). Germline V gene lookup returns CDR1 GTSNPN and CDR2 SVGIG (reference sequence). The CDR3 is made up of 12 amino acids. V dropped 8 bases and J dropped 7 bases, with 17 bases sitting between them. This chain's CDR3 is CASPWGRGEAFF. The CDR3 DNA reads TGTGCCAGTCCTTGGGGGCGCGGTGAAGCTTTCTTT.

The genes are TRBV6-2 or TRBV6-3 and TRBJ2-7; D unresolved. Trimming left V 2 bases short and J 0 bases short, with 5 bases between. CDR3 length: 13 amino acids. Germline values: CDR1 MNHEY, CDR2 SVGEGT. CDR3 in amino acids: CASSYRSSYEQYF. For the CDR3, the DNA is TGTGCCAGCAGTTACAGGAGCTCCTACGAGCAGTACTTC.

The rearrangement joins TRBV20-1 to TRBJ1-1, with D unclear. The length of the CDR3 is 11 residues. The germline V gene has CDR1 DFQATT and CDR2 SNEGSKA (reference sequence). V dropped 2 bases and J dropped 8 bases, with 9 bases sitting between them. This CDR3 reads CSARSRVEAFF. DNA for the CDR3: TGCAGTGCTAGAAGCCGGGTCGAAGCTTTCTTT.

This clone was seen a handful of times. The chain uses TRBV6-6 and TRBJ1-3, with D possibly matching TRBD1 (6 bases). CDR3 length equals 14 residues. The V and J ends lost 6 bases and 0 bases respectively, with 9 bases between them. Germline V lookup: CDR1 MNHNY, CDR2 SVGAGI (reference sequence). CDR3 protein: CASSGQSSGNTIYF. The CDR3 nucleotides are TGTGCCAGCAGCGGACAGAGCTCTGGAAACACCATATATTTT.

CDR3 residues: CASSPPGRGIQYF. CDR3 sequence (DNA): TGTGCCAGCAGCCCGCCGGGGAGGGGCATTCAGTACTTC. The rearrangement uses TRBV3-1 (or the pseudogene TRBV3-2) and TRBJ2-4; 7 nucleotides match TRBD2. CDR3 length equals 13 residues. V shed 4 bases and J 9 bases; nucleotides not matched to a gene: 6. Germline V gene sequence: CDR1 LGHDT, CDR2 YNNKEL (reference sequence).

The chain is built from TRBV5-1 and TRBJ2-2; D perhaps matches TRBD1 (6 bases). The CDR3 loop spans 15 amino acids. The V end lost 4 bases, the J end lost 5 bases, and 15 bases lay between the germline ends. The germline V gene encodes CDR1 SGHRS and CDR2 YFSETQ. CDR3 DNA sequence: TGCGCCAGCAGCAAGGACAGCCGGTATACCGGGGAGCTGTTTTTT. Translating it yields CASSKDSRYTGELFF.

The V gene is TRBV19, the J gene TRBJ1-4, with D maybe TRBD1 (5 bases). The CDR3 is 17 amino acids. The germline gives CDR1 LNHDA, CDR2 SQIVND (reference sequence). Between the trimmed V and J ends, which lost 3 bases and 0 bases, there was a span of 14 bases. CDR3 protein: CASSMGRQRATNEKLFF. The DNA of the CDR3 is TGTGCCAGTAGTATGGGGAGACAGCGGGCAACTAATGAAAAACTGTTTTTT.

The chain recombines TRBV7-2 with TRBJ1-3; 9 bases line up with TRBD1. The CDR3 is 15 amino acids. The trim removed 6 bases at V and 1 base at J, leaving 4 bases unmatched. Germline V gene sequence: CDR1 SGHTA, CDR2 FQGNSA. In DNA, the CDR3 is TGTGCCAGCAGGCAAGACAGGGGGTCTGGAAACACCATATATTTT. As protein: CASRQDRGSGNTIYF.

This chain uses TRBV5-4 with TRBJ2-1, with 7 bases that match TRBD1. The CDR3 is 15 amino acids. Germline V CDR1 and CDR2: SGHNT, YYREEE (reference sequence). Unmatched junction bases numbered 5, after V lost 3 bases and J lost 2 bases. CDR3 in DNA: TGTGCCAGCAGCTCTCCAGGGGGACCCTACAATGAGCAGTTCTTC. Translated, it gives CASSSPGGPYNEQFF. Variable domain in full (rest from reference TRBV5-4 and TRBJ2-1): ETGVTQSPTHLIKTRGQQVTLRCSSQSGHNTVSWYQQALGQGPQFIFQYYREEENGRGNFPPRFSGLQFPNYSSELNVNALELDDSALYLCASSSPGGPYNEQFFGPGTRLTVL.

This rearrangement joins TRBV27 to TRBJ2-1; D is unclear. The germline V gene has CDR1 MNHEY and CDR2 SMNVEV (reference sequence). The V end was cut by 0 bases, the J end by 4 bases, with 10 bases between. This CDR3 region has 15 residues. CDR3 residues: CASSLSSLYYNEQFF. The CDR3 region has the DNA TGTGCCAGCAGTTTATCGAGCCTGTATTACAATGAGCAGTTCTTC.

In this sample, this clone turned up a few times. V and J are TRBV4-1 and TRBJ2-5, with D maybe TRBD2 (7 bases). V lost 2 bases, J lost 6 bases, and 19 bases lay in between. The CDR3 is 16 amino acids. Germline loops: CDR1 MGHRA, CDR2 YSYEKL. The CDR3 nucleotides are TGCGCCAGCAGCCAAATGGGGGGGCAGGGGAGACAGACCCAGTACTTC. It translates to CASSQMGGQGRQTQYF.